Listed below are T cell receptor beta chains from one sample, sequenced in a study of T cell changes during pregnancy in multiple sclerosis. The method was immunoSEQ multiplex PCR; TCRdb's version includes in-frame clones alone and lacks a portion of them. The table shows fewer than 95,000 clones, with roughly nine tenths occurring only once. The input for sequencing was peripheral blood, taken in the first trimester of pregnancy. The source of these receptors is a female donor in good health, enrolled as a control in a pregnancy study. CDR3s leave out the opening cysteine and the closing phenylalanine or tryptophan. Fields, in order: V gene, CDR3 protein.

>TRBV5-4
ASSTKTGGRETQY
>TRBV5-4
ASSLGREGYEQY
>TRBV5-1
ASRDRQGSGNTIY
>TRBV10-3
AIKGGGDEQF
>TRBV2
ASSKSVNYGYT
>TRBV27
ATRGTNTGELF
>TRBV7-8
ASSLEPLASPNEQF
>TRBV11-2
ASSSGLFEQF
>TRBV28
ASGGTTTGELF
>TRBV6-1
ASSPWDNRNTEAF
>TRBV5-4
ASSVGTSGTRDTQY
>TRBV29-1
SVDGSLSSYNEQF
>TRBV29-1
SAGSSGNTIY
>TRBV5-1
ASSLTGRSGANVLT
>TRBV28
ASSLRGGAGDYEQY
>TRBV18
ASSAPEAATNEKLF
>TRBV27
ASREGQGNTEAF
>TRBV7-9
ASRKTDGQPQH
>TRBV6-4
ASIERGNTDTQY
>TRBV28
ASSPGSLSYEQY